The following is a TCR beta chain sequence with its context. Its antigen is as yet unknown. These data are taken from a study of regulatory T cells in long-lasting Graves disease. Time point described: persistent/refractory GD, antithyroid drugs over 5 years with positive TRAb. Extracted PBMC RNA gave rise to the TCR library. Findings of the study overall: There was favoring of TRBV28, TRBJ1-2 and TRBJ2-5 in persistent disease.

Trimming took 2 bases from V and 6 from J, leaving 8 bases between them. The CDR3 is made up of 14 amino acids. Germline V gives CDR1 SEHNR, CDR2 FQNEAQ (reference sequence). Library construction for TCR beta used iRepertoire HTBI primers and Arm-PCR of CDR3 regions. Each CDR3 protein gets one entry after TCRdb re-called the multiplex PCR reads with MiXCR. The sample yields a few hundred thousand distinct CDR3 sequences, roughly 23% seen once. The TCR was taken from a woman aged 40 to 50 with Graves disease. This sample comprised peripheral blood mononuclear cells (PBMCs), obtained when the disease was refractory, from a patient treated with antithyroid drugs. V usage is TRBV7-9 and J usage is TRBJ1-6; a possible D gene is TRBD1 (5 bases). CDR3 sequence: CASSLRGVNSPLHF. The CDR3 nucleotides read TGTGCCAGCAGCTTAAGGGGTGTTAATTCACCCCTCCACTTT. Full variable domain (rest looked up from reference TRBV7-9 and TRBJ1-6): DTGVSQNPRHKITKRGQNVTFRCDPISEHNRLYWYRQTLGQGPEFLTYFQNEAQLEKSRLLSDRFSAERPKGSFSTLEIQRTEQGDSAMYLCASSLRGVNSPLHFGNGTRLTVT.